This TCR beta chain stems from a study of cytomegalovirus exposure and HLA in healthy donors. Primers for the PCR totalled 60 Vbeta and 13 Jbeta. Assay used: immunoSEQ multiplex PCR; TCRdb lists only in-frame clones, some missing. The table includes more than 150,000 clones, roughly 81% detected once. With V trimmed by 4 bases and J by 15 bases, 15 bases remained unmatched. Germline CDR1 SGHRS, CDR2 YFSETQ. The CDR3 loop spans 15 amino acids. The sample taken for sequencing was PBMCs. The clonotype comes from a woman aged 18-29 years in good health and CMV-seronegative. The chain has TRBV5-1 and TRBJ2-1; 11 bases match TRBD2. This CDR3 is CASSDWSGLAGVAFF. The CDR3 DNA sequence: TGCGCCAGCAGCGATTGGTCTGGACTAGCGGGCGTGGCGTTCTTC.